The 7 T cell receptor beta chains reported below all come from one sample, sequenced in a study of T cells in Graves' hyperthyroidism and ophthalmopathy (dated by TCRdb to about 2019). Library preparation employed multiplex PCR. The reads were generated on an Illumina HiSeq 2000. TCR beta CDR3 regions were amplified from RNA transcripts. The first round of RT-PCR for the TCR CDR3 was performed with the HTBI primer set and the Qiagen OneStep RT-PCR kit. Through fastp at Q25 and MiXCR, TCRdb rebuilt clones from the public reads, retaining in-frame beta chains. Rows with one shared CDR3 protein collapse into an entry with the most common genes and DNA. The sample has around 660,000 distinct CDR3 sequences on record, less than 45% of them singletons. The top ten clones comprise less than 9.5% of the sample. The material sequenced was peripheral blood or thyroid tissue (not recorded which). The receptors derive from an adult man with Graves' disease, either hyperthyroidism or ophthalmopathy (not recorded which).

This clonotype was detected many times. The rearrangement uses TRBV7-8 and TRBJ2-6, with unresolved D. Trimming took 5 bases from V and 2 from J, leaving 16 bases between them. Germline lookup yields CDR1 SGHVS and CDR2 FQNEAQ. The CDR3 covers 17 residues. The CDR3 region is CASSIRTATTGANVLTF. CDR3 nucleotides: TGTGCCAGCAGCATTCGGACGGCAACCACTGGGGCCAACGTCCTGACTTTC.

This chain uses TRBV10-3 with TRBJ1-3, with a possible D match to TRBD1 (5 bases). Per germline, CDR1 ENHRY and CDR2 SYGVKD. The CDR3 is 13 residues long. V lost 10 bases and J 6 bases, leaving 16 bases between the germline ends. The CDR3 is CATGTSDQNTIYF. The DNA of the CDR3 is TGTGCCACGGGGACTAGCGACCAAAACACCATATATTTT.

The table lists this clonotype with many counts. The chain uses TRBV20-1 and TRBJ2-5, with TRBD2 matching 10 bases. V gave up 4 bases and J gave up 2 bases; unmatched junction bases: 4. Germline V gene lookup returns CDR1 DFQATT and CDR2 SNEGSKA (reference sequence). This CDR3 is 14 amino acids long. CDR3 region: CSAIEREGQETQYF. As DNA, the CDR3 is TGCAGTGCTATCGAGCGGGAGGGGCAAGAGACCCAGTACTTC.

The chain employs TRBV19 and TRBJ1-5; D unclear. The CDR3 has 15 amino acids. In germline, CDR1 is LNHDA, CDR2 SQIVND (reference sequence). V lost 3 bases and J 6 bases, leaving 15 bases between the germline ends. The CDR3 sequence is CASSIRAPGIQPQHF. DNA of the CDR3: TGTGCCAGTAGTATCCGGGCCCCGGGCATTCAGCCCCAGCATTTT. The variable domain in full, with the rest retrieved from reference TRBV19 and TRBJ1-5, is DGGITQSPKYLFRKEGQNVTLSCEQNLNHDAMYWYRQDPGQGLRLIYYSQIVNDFQKGDIAEGYSVSREKKESFPLTVTSAQKNPTAFYLCASSIRAPGIQPQHFGDGTRLSIL.

V gene TRBV5-1 combines with J gene TRBJ1-6; possibly TRBD1 for D (6 bases). Germline-derived CDR1 and CDR2 are SGHRS and YFSETQ. The CDR3 runs to 11 residues. V gave up 5 bases and J gave up 15 bases, with 12 bases separating them. CDR3 in DNA: TGCGCCAGCAGGGGACACTCTAACCTCCACTTT. It codes for CASRGHSNLHF.

V gene TRBV25-1 combines with J gene TRBJ2-7; TRBD1 matches 9 bases. The CDR3 is 18 residues long. CDR1 MGHDK and CDR2 SYGVNS come from the germline V gene. The V gene end was trimmed by 4 bases and the J gene end by 2 bases; junction bases not matched to a gene: 15. Here the CDR3 reads CASSATFSGQGKTYEQYF. The DNA for the CDR3 is TGTGCCAGCAGTGCTACGTTCTCGGGACAGGGAAAAACCTACGAGCAGTACTTC.

The chain recombines TRBV5-1 with TRBJ1-1, with TRBD1 identical over 8 bases. This CDR3 comprises 16 residues. Trimming at V came to 4 bases and at J to 7 bases, leaving 15 bases not matched to a gene. Germline loops: CDR1 SGHRS, CDR2 YFSETQ. CDR3 coding DNA: TGCGCCAGCAGCCCAGGCTTCGGACAGGGCAGGGTTGAAGCTTTCTTT. Translated: CASSPGFGQGRVEAFF. The complete variable domain, with remaining parts taken from reference TRBV5-1 and TRBJ1-1, reads KAGVTQTPRYLIKTRGQQVTLSCSPISGHRSVSWYQQTPGQGLQFLFEYFSETQRNKGNFPGRFSGRQFSNSRSEMNVSTLELGDSALYLCASSPGFGQGRVEAFFGQGTRLTVV.